This record covers a single T cell receptor beta chain. Antigen: not known. Germline V lookup: CDR1 SGHTA, CDR2 FQGNSA. V lost 6 bases to trimming and J lost 6 bases; unmatched junction nucleotides: 8. The CDR3 is 14 amino acids. Investigators isolated RNA and reverse transcribed it into cDNA to act as the sequencing template. Clones were sequenced by immunoSEQ multiplex PCR, and TCRdb holds only the in-frame ones, with some missing. This sample has about 140,000 clones; roughly 46% occur once, and the top ten carry 0.8% to 1%. This sample stems from a study of CD8+ T cells in alopecia areata. The study's findings and limits: Affected scalp, especially in alopecia totalis/universalis, had a higher clonality than normal scalp did.

This TCR was recovered from a human donor with alopecia areata. The chain uses TRBV7-2 and TRBJ2-7; the match to TRBD2 covers 10 bases. Sequenced material: CD4+ T cells sorted from blood, taken at week 0. CDR3 sequence reads: CASRLSSGSGEQYF. The CDR3 DNA reads as TGTGCCAGCAGGTTATCTAGCGGGAGTGGCGAGCAGTACTTC.